The clone carrying this T cell receptor beta chain was counted only a few times. TCR beta sequencing was performed on blood CD8+ and CD4+ T cells. The multiple sclerosis control cohort comprised treatment-naive individuals presenting with stable or active relapsing-remitting disease. FACS enriched CD8+ TEMRA cells, while bulk CD8+ and CD4+ were negatively isolated. CDR1 is DFQATT, CDR2 SNEGSKA, per germline (reference sequence). The CDR3 is 16 residues long. V was pared by 3 bases and J by 6 bases, with 21 bases between. The data belong to a study of CD8 T cells in Susac syndrome. Roughly 0.45 to 1 ug RNA was reverse transcribed with random hexamers. A multiplex approach, immunoSEQ multiplex PCR, amplified TCR beta CDR3 across 54 Vbeta and 13 Jbeta. MiXCR was run by TCRdb on the immunoSEQ multiplex PCR reads, yielding one entry per CDR3 protein. The sample includes 210,000 or so distinct CDR3 sequences, 80% to 95% of them seen just once.

This TCR derives from a human donor with multiple sclerosis. Sequenced material: CD8+ T cells from PBMCs. The gene calls are TRBV20-1 and TRBJ2-1, with D perhaps matching TRBD2 (6 bases). In DNA form, the CDR3 reads TGCAGTGCTAGGCCATCCACTAGCCCAATACCCAATGAGCAGTTCTTC. It encodes CSARPSTSPIPNEQFF.